This T cell receptor beta chain was found in a study of blood T cell repertoires in COVID-19. This clone was recorded only once. Data came from immunoSEQ multiplex PCR; TCRdb stores just in-frame clones and leaves some out. The repertoire holds fewer than 350,000 clones, about nine tenths seen once, with over 0.9% in the top ten. V trimming: 6 bases; J trimming: 6 bases; junction bases outside the gene matches: 4. There are 12 residues in the CDR3. CDR1 is SGHAT, CDR2 FQNNGV, per germline. The receptor was derived from a woman in her 30s who had been exposed to COVID-19. The V gene is TRBV11-2, the J gene TRBJ1-1; TRBD1 matches 7 bases. Material: PBMCs or T cells enriched from blood (not recorded which). CDR3 amino acids: CASSADRAEAFF. The DNA for the CDR3 is TGTGCCAGCAGTGCCGACAGGGCTGAAGCTTTCTTT.